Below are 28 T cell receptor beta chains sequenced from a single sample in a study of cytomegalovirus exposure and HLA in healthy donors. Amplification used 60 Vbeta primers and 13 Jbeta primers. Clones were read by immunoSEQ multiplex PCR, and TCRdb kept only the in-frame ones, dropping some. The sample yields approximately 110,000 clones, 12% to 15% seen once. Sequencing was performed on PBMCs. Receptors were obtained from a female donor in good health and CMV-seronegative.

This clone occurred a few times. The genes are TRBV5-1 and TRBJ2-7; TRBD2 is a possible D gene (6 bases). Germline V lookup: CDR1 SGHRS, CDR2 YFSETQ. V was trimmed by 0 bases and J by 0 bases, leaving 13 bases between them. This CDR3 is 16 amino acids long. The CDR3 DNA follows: TGCGCCAGCAGCTTGGAAGGAGGGATTAGCTCCTACGAGCAGTACTTC. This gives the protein CASSLEGGISSYEQYF.

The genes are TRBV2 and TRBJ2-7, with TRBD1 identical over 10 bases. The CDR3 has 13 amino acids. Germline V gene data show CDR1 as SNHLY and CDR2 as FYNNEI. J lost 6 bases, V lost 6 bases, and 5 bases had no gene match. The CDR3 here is CASRATGGSEQYF. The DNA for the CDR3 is TGTGCCAGCAGAGCGACAGGGGGCAGCGAGCAGTACTTC. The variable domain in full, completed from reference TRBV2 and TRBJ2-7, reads EPEVTQTPSHQVTQMGQEVILRCVPISNHLYFYWYRQILGQKVEFLVSFYNNEISEKSEIFDDQFSVERPDGSNFTLKIRSTKLEDSAMYFCASRATGGSEQYFGPGTRLTVT.

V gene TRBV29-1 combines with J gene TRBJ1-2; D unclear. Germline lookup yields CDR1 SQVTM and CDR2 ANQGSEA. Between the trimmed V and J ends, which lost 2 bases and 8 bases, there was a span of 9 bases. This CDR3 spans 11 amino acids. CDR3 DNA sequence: TGCAGCGTTGAATTTGGCGGGGGCTACACCTTC. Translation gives CSVEFGGGYTF.

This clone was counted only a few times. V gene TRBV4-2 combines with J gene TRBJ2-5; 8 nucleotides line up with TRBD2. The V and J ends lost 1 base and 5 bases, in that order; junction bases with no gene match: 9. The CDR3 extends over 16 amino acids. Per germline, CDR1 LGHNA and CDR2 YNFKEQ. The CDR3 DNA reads TGTGCCAGCAGCCAAGTTAAAGCGGGAGTCGAGGAGACCCAGTACTTC. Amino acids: CASSQVKAGVEETQYF.

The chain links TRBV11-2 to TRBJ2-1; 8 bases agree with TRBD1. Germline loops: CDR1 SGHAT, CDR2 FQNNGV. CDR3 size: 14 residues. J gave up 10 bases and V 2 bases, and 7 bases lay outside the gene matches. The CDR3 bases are TGTGCCAGCAGCTTATTTCAGGGGGCGAAGGAGCAGTTCTTC. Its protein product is CASSLFQGAKEQFF.

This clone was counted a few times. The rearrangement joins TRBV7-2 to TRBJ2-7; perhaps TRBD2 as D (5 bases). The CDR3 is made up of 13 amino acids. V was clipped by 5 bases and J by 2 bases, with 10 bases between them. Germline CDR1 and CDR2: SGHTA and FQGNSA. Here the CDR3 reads CASSRGGTYEQYF. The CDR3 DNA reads TGTGCCAGCAGCCGCGGAGGTACCTACGAGCAGTACTTC.

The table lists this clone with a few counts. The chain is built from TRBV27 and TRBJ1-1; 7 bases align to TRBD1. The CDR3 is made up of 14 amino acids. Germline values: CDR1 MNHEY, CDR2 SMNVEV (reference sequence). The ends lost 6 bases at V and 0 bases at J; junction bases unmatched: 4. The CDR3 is CASSRTGMNTEAFF. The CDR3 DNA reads TGTGCCAGCAGCCGGACAGGAATGAACACTGAAGCTTTCTTT.

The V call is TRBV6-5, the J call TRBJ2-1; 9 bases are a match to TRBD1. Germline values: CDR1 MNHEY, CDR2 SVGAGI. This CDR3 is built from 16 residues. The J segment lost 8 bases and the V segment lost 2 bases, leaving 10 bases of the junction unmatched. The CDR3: CASSYKRDRVFHEQFF. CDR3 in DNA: TGTGCCAGCAGTTACAAGCGGGACAGGGTGTTCCATGAGCAGTTCTTC.

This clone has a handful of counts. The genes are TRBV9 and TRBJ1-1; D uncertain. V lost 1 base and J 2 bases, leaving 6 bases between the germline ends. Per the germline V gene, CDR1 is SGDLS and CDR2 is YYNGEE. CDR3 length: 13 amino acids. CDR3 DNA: TGTGCCAGCAGCGTAACAGTTAACACTGAAGCTTTCTTT. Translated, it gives CASSVTVNTEAFF.

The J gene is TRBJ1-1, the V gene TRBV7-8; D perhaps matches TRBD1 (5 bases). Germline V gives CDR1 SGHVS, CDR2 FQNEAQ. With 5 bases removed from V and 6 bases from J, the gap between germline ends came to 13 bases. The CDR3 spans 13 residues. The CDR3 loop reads CASSRPGGSEAFF. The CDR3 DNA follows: TGTGCCAGCAGCCGCCCCGGGGGGTCTGAAGCTTTCTTT. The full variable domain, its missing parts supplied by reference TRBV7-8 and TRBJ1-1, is GAGVSQSPRYKVAKRGQDVALRCDPISGHVSLFWYQQALGQGPEFLTYFQNEAQLDKSGLPSDRFFAERPEGSVSTLKIQRTQQEDSAVYLCASSRPGGSEAFFGQGTRLTVV.

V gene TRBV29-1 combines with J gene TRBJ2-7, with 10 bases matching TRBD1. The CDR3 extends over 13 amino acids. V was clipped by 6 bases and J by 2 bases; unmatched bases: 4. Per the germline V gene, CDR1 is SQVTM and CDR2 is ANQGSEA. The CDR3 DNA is TGCAGCGTCGCCGGACAGGGGGCCTACGAGCAGTACTTC. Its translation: CSVAGQGAYEQYF.

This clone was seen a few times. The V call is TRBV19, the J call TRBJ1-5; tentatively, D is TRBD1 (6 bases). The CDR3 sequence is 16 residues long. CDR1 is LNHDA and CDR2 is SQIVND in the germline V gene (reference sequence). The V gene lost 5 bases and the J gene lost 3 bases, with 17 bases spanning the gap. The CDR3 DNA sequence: TGTGCCAGTAGTCTCCTAACAGGGCCAGACAATCAGCCCCAGCATTTT. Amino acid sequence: CASSLLTGPDNQPQHF. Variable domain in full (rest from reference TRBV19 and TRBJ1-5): DGGITQSPKYLFRKEGQNVTLSCEQNLNHDAMYWYRQDPGQGLRLIYYSQIVNDFQKGDIAEGYSVSREKKESFPLTVTSAQKNPTAFYLCASSLLTGPDNQPQHFGDGTRLSIL.

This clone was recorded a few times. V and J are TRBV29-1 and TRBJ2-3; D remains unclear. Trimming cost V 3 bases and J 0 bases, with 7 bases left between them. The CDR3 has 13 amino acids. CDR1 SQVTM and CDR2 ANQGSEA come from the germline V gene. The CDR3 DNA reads TGCAGCGTTGAGGGCAGGAGCACAGATACGCAGTATTTT. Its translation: CSVEGRSTDTQYF.

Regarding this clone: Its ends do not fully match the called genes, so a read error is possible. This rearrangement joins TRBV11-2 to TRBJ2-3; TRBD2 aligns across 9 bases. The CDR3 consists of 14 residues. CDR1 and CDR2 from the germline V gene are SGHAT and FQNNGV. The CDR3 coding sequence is TGTGCCAGCAGCTTAGTGGTAGGGACTAGCCTTTTCCATTTT. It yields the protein CASSLVVGTSLFHF.

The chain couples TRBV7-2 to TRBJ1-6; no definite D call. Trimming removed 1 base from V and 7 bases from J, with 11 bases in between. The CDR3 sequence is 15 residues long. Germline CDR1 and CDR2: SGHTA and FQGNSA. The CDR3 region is CASSLESGYNSPLHF. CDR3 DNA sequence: TGTGCCAGCAGCTTAGAATCGGGGTACAATTCACCCCTCCACTTT.

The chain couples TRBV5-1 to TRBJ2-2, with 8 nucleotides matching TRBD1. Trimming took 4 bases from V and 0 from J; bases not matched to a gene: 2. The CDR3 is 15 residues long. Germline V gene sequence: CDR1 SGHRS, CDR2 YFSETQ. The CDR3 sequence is CASSVDRANTGELFF. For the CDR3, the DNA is TGCGCCAGCAGCGTGGACAGGGCGAACACCGGGGAGCTGTTTTTT.

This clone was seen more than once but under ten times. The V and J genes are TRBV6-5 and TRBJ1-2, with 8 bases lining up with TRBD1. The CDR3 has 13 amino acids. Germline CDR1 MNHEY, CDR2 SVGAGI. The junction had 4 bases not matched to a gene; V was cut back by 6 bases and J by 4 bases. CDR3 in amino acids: CASSRTGLYGYTF. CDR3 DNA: TGTGCCAGCAGCCGGACAGGGCTCTATGGCTACACCTTC.

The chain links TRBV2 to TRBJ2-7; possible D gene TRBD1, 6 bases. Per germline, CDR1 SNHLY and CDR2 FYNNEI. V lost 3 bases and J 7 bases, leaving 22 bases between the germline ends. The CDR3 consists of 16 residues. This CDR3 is CASSDPGTTQTYEQYF. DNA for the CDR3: TGTGCCAGCAGTGATCCCGGGACAACACAAACATATGAGCAGTACTTC.

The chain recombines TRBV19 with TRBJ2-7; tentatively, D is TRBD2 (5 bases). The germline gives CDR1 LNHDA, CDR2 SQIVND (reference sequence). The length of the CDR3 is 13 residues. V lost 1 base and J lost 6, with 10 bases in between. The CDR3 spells CASSIGVRGEQYF. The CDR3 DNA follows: TGTGCCAGTAGTATAGGGGTCCGGGGCGAGCAGTACTTC.

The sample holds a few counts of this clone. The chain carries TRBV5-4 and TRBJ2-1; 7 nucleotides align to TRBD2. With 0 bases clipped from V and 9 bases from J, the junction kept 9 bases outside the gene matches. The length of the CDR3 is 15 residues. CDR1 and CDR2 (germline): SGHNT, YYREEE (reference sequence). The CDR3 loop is CASSLAVGRYREQFF. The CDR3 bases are TGTGCCAGCAGCTTGGCTGTCGGGAGGTACCGTGAGCAGTTCTTC. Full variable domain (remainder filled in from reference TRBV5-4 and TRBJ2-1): ETGVTQSPTHLIKTRGQQVTLRCSSQSGHNTVSWYQQALGQGPQFIFQYYREEENGRGNFPPRFSGLQFPNYSSELNVNALELDDSALYLCASSLAVGRYREQFFGPGTRLTVL.

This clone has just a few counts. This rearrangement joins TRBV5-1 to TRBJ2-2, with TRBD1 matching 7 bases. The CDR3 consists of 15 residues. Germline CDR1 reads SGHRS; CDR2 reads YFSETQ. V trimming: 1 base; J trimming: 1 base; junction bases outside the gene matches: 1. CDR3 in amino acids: CASSLRDRNTGELFF. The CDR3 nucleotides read TGCGCCAGCAGCTTGAGGGACAGGAACACCGGGGAGCTGTTTTTT.

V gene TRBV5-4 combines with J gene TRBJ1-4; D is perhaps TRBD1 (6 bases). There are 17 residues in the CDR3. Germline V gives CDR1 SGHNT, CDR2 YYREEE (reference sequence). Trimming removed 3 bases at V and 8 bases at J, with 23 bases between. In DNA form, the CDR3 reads TGTGCCAGCAGCTCGCGGACAGCCACCTTGGGTGGGGAAAAACTGTTTTTT. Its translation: CASSSRTATLGGEKLFF.

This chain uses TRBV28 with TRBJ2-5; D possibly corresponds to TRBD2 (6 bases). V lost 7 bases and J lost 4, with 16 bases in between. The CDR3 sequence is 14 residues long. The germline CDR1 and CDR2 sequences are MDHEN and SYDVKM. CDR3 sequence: CASIPGGRGETQYF. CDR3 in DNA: TGTGCCAGCATCCCTGGGGGGAGAGGAGAGACCCAGTACTTC.

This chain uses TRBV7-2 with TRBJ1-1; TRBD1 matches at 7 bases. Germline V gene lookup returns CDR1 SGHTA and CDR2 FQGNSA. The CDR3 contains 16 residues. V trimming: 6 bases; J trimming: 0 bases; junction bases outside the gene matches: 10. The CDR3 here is CASRYSGQALNTEAFF. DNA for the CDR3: TGTGCCAGCAGATATTCTGGACAGGCGTTGAACACTGAAGCTTTCTTT.

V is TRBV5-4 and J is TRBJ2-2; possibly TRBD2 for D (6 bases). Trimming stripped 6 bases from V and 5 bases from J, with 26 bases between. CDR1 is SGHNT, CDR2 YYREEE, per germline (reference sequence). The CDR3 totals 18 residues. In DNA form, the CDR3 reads TGTGCCAGCACCCCCATGTTTCGGGGCGGGAATCCGACCGGGGAGCTGTTTTTT. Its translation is CASTPMFRGGNPTGELFF.

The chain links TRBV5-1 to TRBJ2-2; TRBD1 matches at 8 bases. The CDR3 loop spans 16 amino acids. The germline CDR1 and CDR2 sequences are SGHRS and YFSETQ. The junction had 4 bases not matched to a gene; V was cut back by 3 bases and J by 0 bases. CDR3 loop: CASSWAGGPNTGELFF. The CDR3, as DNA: TGCGCCAGCAGCTGGGCAGGGGGCCCGAACACCGGGGAGCTGTTTTTT. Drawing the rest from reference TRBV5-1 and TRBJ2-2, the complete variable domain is KAGVTQTPRYLIKTRGQQVTLSCSPISGHRSVSWYQQTPGQGLQFLFEYFSETQRNKGNFPGRFSGRQFSNSRSEMNVSTLELGDSALYLCASSWAGGPNTGELFFGEGSRLTVL.

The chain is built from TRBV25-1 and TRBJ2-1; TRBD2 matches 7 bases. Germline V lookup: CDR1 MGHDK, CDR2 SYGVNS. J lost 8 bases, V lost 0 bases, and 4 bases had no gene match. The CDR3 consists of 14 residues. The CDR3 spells CASSEYGGSDEQFF. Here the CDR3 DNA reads TGTGCCAGCAGTGAATACGGCGGGAGCGATGAGCAGTTCTTC.

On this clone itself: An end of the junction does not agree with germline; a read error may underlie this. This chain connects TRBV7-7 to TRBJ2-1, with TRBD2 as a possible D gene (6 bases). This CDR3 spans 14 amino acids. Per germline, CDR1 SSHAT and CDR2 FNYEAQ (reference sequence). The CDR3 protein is CASSLNWGDNEQFF. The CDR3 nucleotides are TGTGCTAGCAGCTTAAATTGGGGGGACAATGAGCAGTTCTTC.